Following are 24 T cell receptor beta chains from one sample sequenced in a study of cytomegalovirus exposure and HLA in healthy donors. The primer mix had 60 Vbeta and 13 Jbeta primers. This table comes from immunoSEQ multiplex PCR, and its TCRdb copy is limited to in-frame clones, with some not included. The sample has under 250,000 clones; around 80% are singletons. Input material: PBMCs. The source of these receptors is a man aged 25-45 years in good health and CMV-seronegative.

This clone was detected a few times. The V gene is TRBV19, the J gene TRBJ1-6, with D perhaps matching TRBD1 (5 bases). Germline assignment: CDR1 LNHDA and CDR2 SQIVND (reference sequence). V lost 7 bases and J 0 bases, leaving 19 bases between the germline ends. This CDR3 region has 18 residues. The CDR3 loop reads CASTLEGRESSYNSPLHF. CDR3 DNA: TGTGCCAGTACTCTCGAGGGGAGGGAGAGCTCCTATAATTCACCCCTCCACTTT.

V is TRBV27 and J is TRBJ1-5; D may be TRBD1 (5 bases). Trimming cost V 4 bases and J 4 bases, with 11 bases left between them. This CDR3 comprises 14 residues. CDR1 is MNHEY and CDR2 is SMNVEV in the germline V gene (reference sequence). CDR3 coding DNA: TGTGCCAGCAGTTCAAGACCAGGGAATCAGCCCCAGCATTTT. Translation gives CASSSRPGNQPQHF.

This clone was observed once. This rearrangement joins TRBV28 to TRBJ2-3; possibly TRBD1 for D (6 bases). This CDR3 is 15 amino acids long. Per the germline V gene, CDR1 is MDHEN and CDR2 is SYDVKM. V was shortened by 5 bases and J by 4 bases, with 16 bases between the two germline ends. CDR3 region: CASSPAGAKSDTQYF. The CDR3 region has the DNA TGTGCCAGCAGTCCTGCAGGGGCTAAATCAGATACGCAGTATTTT.

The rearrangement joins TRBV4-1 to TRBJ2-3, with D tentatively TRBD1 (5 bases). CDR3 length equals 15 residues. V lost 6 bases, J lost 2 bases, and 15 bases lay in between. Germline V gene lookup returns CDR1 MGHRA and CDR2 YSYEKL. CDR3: CASSTRSGNTDTQYF. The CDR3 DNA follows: TGCGCCAGCAGTACGCGGTCAGGGAACACAGATACGCAGTATTTT.

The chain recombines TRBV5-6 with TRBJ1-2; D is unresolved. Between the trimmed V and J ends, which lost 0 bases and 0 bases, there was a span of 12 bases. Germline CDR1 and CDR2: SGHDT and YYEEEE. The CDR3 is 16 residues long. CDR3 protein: CASSLARWRANYGYTF. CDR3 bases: TGTGCCAGCAGCTTGGCCAGGTGGAGGGCTAACTATGGCTACACCTTC.

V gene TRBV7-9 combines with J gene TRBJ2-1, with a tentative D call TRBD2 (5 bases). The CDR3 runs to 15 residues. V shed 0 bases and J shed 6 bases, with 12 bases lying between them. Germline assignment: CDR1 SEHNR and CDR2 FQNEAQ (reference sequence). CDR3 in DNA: TGTGCCAGCAGCTTAGCGGGAGCCGGGCGCAATGAGCAGTTCTTC. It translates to CASSLAGAGRNEQFF. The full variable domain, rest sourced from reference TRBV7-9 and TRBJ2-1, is DTGVSQNPRHKITKRGQNVTFRCDPISEHNRLYWYRQTLGQGPEFLTYFQNEAQLEKSRLLSDRFSAERPKGSFSTLEIQRTEQGDSAMYLCASSLAGAGRNEQFFGPGTRLTVL.

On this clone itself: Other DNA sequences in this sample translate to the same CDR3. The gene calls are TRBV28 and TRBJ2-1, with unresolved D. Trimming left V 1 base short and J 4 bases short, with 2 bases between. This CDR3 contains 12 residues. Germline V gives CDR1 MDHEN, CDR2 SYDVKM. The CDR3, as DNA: TGTGCCAGCAGTTTATCTTACAATGAGCAGTTCTTC. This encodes CASSLSYNEQFF.

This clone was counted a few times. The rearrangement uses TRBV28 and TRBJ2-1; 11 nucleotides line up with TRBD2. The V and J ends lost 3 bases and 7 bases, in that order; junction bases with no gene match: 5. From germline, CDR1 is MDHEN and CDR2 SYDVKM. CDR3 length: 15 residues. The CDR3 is CASSFGLAGGNEQFF. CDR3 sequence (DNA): TGTGCCAGCAGTTTTGGTCTAGCGGGAGGAAATGAGCAGTTCTTC.

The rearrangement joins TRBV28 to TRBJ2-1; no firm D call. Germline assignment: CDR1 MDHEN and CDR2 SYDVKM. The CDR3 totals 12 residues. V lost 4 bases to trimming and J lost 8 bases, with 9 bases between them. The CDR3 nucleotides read TGTGCCAGCAGTTCAGACATCCATGAGCAGTTCTTC. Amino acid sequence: CASSSDIHEQFF. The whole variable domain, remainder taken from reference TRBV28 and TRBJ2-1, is DVKVTQSSRYLVKRTGEKVFLECVQDMDHENMFWYRQDPGLGLRLIYFSYDVKMKEKGDIPEGYSVSREKKERFSLILESASTNQTSMYLCASSSDIHEQFFGPGTRLTVL.

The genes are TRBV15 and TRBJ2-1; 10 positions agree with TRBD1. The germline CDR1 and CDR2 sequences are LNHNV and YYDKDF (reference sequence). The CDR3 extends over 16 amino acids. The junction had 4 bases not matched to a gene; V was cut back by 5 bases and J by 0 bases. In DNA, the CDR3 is TGTGCCACCAGCTCCCGGGACAGGGGCTCCTACAATGAGCAGTTCTTC. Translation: CATSSRDRGSYNEQFF.

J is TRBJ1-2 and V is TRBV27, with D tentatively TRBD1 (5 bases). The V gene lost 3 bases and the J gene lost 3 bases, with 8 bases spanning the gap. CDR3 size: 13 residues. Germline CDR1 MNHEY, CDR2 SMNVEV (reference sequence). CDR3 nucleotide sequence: TGTGCCAGCAGTTTTGGACAATACTATGGCTACACCTTC. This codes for CASSFGQYYGYTF.

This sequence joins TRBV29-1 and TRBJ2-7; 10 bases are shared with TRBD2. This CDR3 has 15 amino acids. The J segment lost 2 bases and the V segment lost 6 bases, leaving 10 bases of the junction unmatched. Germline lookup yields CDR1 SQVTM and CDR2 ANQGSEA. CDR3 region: CSVAKGLAAPYEQYF. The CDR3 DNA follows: TGCAGCGTCGCCAAAGGACTAGCGGCCCCCTACGAGCAGTACTTC.

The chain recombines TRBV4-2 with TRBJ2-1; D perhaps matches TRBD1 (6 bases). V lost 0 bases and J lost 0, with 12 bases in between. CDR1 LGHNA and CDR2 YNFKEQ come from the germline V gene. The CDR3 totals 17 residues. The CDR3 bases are TGTGCCAGCAGCCAAGAAACCGGACAGAGCTCCTACAATGAGCAGTTCTTC. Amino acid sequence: CASSQETGQSSYNEQFF.

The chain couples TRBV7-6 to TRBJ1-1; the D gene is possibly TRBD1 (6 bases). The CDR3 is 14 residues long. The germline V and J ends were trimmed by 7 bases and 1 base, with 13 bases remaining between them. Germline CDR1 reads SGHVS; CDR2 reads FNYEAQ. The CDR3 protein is CASTALQGNTEAFF. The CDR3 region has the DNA TGTGCCAGCACCGCACTACAGGGGAACACTGAAGCTTTCTTT.

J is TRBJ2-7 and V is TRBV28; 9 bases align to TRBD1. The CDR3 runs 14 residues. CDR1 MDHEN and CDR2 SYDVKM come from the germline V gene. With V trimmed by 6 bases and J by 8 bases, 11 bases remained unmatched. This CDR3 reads CASSYTGGASKQYF. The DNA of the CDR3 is TGTGCCAGCAGCTATACAGGGGGCGCTTCGAAGCAGTACTTC.

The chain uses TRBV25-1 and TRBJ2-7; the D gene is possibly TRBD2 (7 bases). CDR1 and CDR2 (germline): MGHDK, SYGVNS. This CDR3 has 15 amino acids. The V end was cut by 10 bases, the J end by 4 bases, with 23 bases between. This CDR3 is CAIRGGGGAFYEQYF. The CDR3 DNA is TGTGCCATACGAGGTGGCGGGGGCGCGTTTTACGAGCAGTACTTC.

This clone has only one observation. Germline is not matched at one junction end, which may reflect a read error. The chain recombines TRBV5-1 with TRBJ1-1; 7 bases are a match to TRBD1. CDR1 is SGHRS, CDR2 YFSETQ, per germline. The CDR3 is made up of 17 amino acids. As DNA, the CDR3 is TGCGCCAGCAGCCTGGGACAGTTACATACCGGGGACACTGAAGATTTCTTT. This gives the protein CASSLGQLHTGDTEDFF.

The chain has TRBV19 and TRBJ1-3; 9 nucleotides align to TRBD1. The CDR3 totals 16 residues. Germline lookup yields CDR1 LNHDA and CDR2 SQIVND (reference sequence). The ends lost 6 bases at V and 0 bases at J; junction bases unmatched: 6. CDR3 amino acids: CASRGTGTISGNTIYF. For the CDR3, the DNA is TGTGCCAGTAGGGGGACAGGGACCATCTCTGGAAACACCATATATTTT.

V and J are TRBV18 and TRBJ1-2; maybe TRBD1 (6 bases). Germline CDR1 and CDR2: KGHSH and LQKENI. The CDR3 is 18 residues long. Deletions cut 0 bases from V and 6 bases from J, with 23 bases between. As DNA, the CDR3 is TGTGCCAGCTCACCACCTCCCCAACTTCAGGGGCGGTGGGATGGCTACACCTTC. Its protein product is CASSPPPQLQGRWDGYTF.

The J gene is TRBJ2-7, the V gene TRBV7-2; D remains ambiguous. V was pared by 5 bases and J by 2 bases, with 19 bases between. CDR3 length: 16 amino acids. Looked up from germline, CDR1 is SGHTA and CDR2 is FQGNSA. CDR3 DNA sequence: TGTGCCAGCAGCGCCGAGCGACGGGTCCAAACCTACGAGCAGTACTTC. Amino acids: CASSAERRVQTYEQYF.

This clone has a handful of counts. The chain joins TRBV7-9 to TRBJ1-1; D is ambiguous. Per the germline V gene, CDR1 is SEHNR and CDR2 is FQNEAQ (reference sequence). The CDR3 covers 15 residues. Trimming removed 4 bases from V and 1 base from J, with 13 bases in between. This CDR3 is CASSSAVTSNTEAFF. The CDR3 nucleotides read TGTGCCAGCAGCTCGGCGGTTACTTCGAACACTGAAGCTTTCTTT.

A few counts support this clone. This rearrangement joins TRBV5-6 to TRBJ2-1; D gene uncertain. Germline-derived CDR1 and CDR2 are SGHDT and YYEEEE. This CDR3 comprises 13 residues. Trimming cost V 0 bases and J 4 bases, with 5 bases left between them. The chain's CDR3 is CASSLDSYNEQFF. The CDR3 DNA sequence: TGTGCCAGCAGCTTGGACAGTTACAATGAGCAGTTCTTC.

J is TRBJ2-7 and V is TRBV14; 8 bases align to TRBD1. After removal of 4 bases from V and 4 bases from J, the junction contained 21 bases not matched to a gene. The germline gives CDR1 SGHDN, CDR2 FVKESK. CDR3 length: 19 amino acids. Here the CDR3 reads CASSPSWTGLWLLGYEQYF. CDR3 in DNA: TGTGCCAGCAGCCCTTCTTGGACAGGGCTTTGGTTGCTCGGATACGAGCAGTACTTC.

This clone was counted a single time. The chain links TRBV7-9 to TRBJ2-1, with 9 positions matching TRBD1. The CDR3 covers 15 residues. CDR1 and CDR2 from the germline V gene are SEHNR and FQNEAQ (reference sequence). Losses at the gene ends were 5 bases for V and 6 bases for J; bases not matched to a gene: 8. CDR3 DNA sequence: TGTGCCAGCAGCCCGCGGGACAGGGTTGGCAATGAGCAGTTCTTC. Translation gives CASSPRDRVGNEQFF.